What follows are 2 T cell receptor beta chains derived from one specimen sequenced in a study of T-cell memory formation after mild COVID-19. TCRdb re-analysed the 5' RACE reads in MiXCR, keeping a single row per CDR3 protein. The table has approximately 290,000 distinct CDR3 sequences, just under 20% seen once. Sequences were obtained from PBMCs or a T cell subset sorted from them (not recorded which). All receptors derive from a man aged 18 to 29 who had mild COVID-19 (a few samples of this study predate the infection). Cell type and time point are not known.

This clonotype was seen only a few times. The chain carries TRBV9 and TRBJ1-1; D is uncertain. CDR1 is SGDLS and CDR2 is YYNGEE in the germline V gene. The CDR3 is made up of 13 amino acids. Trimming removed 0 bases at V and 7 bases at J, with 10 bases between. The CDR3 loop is CASSVGLKGEAFF. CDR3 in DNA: TGTGCCAGCAGCGTAGGACTGAAGGGTGAAGCTTTCTTT.

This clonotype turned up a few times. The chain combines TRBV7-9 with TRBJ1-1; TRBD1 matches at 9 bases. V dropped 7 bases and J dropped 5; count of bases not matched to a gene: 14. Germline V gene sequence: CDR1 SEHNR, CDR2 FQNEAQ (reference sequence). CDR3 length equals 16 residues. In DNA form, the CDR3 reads TGTGCCAGCATCCAAGGCCCCGGGACAGGGAAGACTGAAGCTTTCTTT. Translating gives CASIQGPGTGKTEAFF.